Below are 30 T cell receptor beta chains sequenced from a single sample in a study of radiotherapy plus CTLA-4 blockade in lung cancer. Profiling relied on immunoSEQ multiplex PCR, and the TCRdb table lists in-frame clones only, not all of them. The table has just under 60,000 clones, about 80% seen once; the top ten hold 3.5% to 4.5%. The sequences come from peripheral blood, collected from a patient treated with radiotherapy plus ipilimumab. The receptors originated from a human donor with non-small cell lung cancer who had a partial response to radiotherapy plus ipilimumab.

CDR3 coding DNA: TGTGCCAGCTCCGATGGACAGGTACGCTCCTACGAGCAGTACTTC. This codes for CASSDGQVRSYEQYF. This chain connects TRBV18 to TRBJ2-7, with TRBD1 identical over 7 bases. V trimming: 6 bases; J trimming: 0 bases; junction bases outside the gene matches: 8. The CDR3 totals 15 residues. CDR1 is KGHSH and CDR2 is LQKENI in the germline V gene.

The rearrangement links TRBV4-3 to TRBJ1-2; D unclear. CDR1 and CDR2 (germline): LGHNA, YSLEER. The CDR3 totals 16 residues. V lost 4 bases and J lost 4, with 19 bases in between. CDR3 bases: TGCGCCAGCAGCCGGGGAACCGGGATTTCTCTCTATGGCTACACCTTC. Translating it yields CASSRGTGISLYGYTF.

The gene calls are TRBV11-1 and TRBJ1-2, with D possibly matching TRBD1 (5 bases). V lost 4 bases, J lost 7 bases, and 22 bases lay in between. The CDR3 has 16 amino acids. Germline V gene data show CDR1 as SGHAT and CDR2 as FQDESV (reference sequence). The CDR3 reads CASSSPAGGRESGYTF. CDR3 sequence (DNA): TGTGCCAGCAGCTCCCCCGCCGGGGGTAGAGAAAGTGGCTACACCTTC. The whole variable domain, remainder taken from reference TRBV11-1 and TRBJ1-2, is EAEVAQSPRYKITEKSQAVAFWCDPISGHATLYWYRQILGQGPELLVQFQDESVVDDSQLPKDRFSAERLKGVDSTLKIQPAELGDSAMYLCASSSPAGGRESGYTFGSGTRLTVV.

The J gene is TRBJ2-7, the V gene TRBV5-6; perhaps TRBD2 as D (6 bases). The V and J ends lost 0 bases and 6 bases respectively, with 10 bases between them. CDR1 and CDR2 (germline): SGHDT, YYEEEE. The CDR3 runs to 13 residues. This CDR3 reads CASSLVQGGEQYF. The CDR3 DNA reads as TGTGCCAGCAGCTTGGTCCAGGGAGGCGAGCAGTACTTC.

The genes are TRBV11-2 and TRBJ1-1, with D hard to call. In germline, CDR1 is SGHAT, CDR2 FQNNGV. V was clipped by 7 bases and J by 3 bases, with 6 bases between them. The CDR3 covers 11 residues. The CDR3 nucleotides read TGTGCCAGCACCCTTGACACTGAAGCTTTCTTT. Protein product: CASTLDTEAFF.

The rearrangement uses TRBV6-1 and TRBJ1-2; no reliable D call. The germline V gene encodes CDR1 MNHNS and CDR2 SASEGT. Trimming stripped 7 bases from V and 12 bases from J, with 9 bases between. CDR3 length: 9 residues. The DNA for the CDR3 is TGTGCCAGCATGCCGGGGAACACCTTC. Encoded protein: CASMPGNTF.

As DNA, the CDR3 is TGTGCCAGCAGCTTACGGCCGAGGGACATACTTTCGAACACTGAAGCTTTCTTT. As protein: CASSLRPRDILSNTEAFF. The rearrangement joins TRBV7-3 to TRBJ1-1; D is possibly TRBD1 (6 bases). Germline values: CDR1 SGHTA, CDR2 FQGTGA. V lost 2 bases to trimming and J lost 1 base, with 20 bases between them. The CDR3 is 18 amino acids. The whole variable domain, remainder taken from reference TRBV7-3 and TRBJ1-1, is GAGVSQTPSNKVTEKGKYVELRCDPISGHTALYWYRQSLGQGPEFLIYFQGTGAADDSGLPNDRFFAVRPEGSVSTLKIQRTERGDSAVYLCASSLRPRDILSNTEAFFGQGTRLTVV.

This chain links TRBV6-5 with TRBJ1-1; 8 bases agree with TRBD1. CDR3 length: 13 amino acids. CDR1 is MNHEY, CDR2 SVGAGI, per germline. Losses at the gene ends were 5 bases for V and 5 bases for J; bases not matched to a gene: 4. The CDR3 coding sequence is TGTGCCAGCAGTAACAGGGGGGGTACTGAAGCTTTCTTT. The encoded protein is CASSNRGGTEAFF.

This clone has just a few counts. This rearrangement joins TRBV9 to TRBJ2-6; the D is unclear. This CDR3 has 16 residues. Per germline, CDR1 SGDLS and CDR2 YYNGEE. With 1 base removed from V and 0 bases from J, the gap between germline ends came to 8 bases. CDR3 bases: TGTGCCAGCAGCGTACACCCTACCTCTGGGGCCAACGTCCTGACTTTC. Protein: CASSVHPTSGANVLTF.

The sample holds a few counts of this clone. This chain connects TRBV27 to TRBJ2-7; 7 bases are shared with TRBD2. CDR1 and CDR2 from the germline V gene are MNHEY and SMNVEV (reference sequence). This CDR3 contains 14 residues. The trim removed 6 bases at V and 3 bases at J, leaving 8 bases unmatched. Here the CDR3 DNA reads TGTGCCAGCAGAGGAGGCGGGGGTAACTACGAGCAGTACTTC. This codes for CASRGGGGNYEQYF.

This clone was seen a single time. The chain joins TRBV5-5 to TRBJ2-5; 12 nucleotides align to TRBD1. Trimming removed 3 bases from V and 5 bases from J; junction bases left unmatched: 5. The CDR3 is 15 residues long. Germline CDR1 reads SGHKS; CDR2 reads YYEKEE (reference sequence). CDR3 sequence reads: CASSYGTGGYETQYF. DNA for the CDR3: TGTGCCAGCAGCTATGGGACAGGGGGCTACGAGACCCAGTACTTC.

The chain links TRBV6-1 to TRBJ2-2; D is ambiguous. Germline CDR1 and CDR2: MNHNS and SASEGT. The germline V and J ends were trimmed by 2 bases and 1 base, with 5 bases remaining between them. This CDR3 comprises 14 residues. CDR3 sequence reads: CASSEPQNTGELFF. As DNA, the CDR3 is TGTGCCAGCAGTGAACCCCAGAACACCGGGGAGCTGTTTTTT.

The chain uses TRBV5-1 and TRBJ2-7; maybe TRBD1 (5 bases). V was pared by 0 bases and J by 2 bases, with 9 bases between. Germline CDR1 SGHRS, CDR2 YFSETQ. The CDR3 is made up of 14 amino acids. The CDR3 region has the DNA TGCGCCAGCAGCTTGGAAGCAGGGCCCTACGAGCAGTACTTC. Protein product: CASSLEAGPYEQYF.

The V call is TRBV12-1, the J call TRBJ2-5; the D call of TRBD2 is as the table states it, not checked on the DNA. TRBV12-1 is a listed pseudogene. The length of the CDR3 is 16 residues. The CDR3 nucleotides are TGTGCCAGCAGCTTTTCTGGCGGGGGAGTCCAAGAGACCCAGTACTTC. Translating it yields CASSFSGGGVQETQYF.

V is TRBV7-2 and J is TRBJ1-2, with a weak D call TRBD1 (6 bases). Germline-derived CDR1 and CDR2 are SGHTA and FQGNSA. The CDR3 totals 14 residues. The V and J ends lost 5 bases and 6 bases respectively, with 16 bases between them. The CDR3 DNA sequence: TGTGCCAGCAGCAAAGATGCAGGGGCGGATGGCTACACCTTC. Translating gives CASSKDAGADGYTF.

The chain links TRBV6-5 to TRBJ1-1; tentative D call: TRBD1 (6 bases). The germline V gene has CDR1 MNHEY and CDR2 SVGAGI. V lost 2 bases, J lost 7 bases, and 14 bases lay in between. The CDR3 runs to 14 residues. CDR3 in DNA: TGTGCCAGCAGTTACGGGCGGGGGCGGAATGAAGCTTTCTTT. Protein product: CASSYGRGRNEAFF.

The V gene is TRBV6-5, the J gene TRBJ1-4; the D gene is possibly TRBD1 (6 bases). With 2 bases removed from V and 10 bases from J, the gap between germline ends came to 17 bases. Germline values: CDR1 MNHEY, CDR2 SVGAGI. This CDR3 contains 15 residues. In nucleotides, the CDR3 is TGTGCCAGCAGTTACGAGGGGGGGGCCCCTACAAAACTGTTTTTT. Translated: CASSYEGGAPTKLFF.

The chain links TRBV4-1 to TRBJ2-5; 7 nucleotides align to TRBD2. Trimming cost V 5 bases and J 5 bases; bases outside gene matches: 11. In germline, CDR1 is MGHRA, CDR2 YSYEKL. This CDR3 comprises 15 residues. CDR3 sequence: CASSSLAGVGETQYF. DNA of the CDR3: TGCGCCAGCAGCTCCCTGGCGGGGGTTGGGGAGACCCAGTACTTC.

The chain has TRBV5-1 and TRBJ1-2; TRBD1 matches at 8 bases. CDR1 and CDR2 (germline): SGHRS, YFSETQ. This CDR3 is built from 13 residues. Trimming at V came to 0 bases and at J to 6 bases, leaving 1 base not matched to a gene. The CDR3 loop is CASSLAGQDGYTF. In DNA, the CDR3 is TGCGCCAGCAGCTTGGCGGGACAGGATGGCTACACCTTC.

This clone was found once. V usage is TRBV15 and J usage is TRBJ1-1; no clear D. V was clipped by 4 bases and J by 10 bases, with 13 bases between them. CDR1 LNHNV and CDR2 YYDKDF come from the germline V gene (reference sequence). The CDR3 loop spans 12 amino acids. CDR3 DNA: TGTGCCACCAGCAAGTCTGGCGGGGTAGCTTTCTTT. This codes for CATSKSGGVAFF.

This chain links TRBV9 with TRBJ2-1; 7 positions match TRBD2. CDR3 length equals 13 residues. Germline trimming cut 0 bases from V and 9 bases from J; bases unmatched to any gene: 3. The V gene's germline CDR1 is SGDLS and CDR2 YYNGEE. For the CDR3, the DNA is TGTGCCAGCAGCGTAGCGGGGGAGGGTGAGCAGTTCTTC. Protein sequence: CASSVAGEGEQFF.

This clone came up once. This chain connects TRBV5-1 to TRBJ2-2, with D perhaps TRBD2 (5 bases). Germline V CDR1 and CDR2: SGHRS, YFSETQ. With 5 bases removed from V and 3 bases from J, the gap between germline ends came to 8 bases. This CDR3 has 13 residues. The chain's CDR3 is CASRGLYTGELFF. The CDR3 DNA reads TGCGCCAGCAGAGGACTTTACACCGGGGAGCTGTTTTTT.

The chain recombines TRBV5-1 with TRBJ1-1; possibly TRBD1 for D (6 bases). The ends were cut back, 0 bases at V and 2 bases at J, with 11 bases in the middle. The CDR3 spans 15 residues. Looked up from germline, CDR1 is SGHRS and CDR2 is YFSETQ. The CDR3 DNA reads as TGCGCCAGCAGCTTGGCATTAGGGGGAAACACTGAAGCTTTCTTT. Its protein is CASSLALGGNTEAFF.

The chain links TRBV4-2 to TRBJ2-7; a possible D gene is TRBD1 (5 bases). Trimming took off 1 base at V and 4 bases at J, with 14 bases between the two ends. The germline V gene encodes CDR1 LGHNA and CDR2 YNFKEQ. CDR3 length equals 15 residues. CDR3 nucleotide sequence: TGTGCCAGCAGCCAAGTGTTGGCTCCAGGGTACGAGCAGTACTTC. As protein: CASSQVLAPGYEQYF.

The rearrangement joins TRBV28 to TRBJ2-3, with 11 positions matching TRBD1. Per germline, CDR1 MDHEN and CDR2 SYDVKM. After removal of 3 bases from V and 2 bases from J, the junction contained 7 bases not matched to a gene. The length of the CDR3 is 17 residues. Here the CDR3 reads CASSFSDRGLLTDTQYF. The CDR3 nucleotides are TGTGCCAGCAGTTTTTCGGACAGGGGGCTTCTCACAGATACGCAGTATTTT.

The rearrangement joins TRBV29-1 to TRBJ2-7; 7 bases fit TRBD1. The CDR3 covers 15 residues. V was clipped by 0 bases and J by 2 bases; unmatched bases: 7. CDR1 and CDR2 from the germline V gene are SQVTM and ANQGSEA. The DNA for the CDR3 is TGCAGCGTTGAAGATCCCGGGACAGAGACCTACGAGCAGTACTTC. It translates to CSVEDPGTETYEQYF.

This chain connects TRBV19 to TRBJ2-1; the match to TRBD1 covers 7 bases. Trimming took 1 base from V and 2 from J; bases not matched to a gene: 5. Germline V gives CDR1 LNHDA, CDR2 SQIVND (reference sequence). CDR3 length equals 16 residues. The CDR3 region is CASSIVTGAAYNEQFF. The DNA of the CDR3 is TGTGCCAGTAGTATAGTTACAGGGGCCGCCTACAATGAGCAGTTCTTC.

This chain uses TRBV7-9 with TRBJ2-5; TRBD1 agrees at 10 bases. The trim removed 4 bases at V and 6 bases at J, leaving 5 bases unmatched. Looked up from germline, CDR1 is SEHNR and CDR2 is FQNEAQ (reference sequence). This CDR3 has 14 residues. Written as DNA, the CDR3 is TGTGCCAGCAGCTCCGGACAGGGGGGACAGACCCAGTACTTC. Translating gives CASSSGQGGQTQYF.

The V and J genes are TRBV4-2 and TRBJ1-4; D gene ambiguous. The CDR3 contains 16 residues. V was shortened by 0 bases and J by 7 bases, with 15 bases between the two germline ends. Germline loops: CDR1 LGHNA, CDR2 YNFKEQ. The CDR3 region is CASSQDDGRSAEKLFF. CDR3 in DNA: TGTGCCAGCAGCCAAGATGATGGGCGATCAGCTGAAAAACTGTTTTTT.

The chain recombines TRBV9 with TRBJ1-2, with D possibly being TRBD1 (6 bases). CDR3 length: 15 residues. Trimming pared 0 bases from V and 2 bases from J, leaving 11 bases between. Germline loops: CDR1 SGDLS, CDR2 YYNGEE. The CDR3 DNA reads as TGTGCCAGCAGCGTAGGTCAGGGGATAAACTATGGCTACACCTTC. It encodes CASSVGQGINYGYTF.